These 13 T cell receptor beta chains originate from one sample sequenced in a study of blood T cell repertoires in COVID-19 (dated by TCRdb to about 2020). The library was built by means of the immunoSEQ multiplex PCR assay. Imported from immuneACCESS, the table was reduced by TCRdb to in-frame sequences with V and J called. These copies leave out some clones; in studies compared against another copy, an unresolved V gene accounts for under half, and the cause of the remainder is not known. The sample table holds hundreds of thousands of clones, of which 75% to 90% were seen once. 9.5% of the sample comes from the top ten. The source material was PBMCs or T cells enriched from blood (not recorded which). The receptor source for this set is a woman aged 40 to 50 who had recovered from COVID-19.

The J gene is TRBJ1-1, the V gene TRBV12-5; perhaps TRBD1 as D (6 bases). V dropped 2 bases and J dropped 4 bases, with 14 bases sitting between them. The germline V gene encodes CDR1 LGHNT and CDR2 FRNRAP. The CDR3 contains 15 residues. The CDR3 spells CASGLLPGATTEAFF. Written as DNA, the CDR3 is TGTGCTAGTGGTTTGTTGCCAGGGGCGACCACTGAAGCTTTCTTT.

The chain has TRBV2 and TRBJ2-3; no clear D gene. V was trimmed by 6 bases and J by 6 bases, leaving 7 bases between them. Germline V gene sequence: CDR1 SNHLY, CDR2 FYNNEI. The CDR3 is made up of 11 amino acids. The CDR3 protein is CASRGIDTQYF. For the CDR3, the DNA is TGTGCCAGCAGGGGCATTGATACGCAGTATTTT.

This chain links TRBV6-6 with TRBJ2-7; D might be TRBD1 (6 bases). The CDR3 is made up of 17 amino acids. CDR1 MNHNY and CDR2 SVGAGI come from the germline V gene (reference sequence). Trimming pared 7 bases from V and 7 bases from J, leaving 29 bases between. In nucleotides, the CDR3 is TGTGCCAGCACTCGCCCCTCTCAGATGGGGGCACCAGGGGAGCAGTACTTC. Residues: CASTRPSQMGAPGEQYF.

The chain joins TRBV3-1 (or the pseudogene TRBV3-2) to TRBJ2-3, with 7 positions matching TRBD1. Trimming removed 0 bases from V and 0 bases from J; junction bases left unmatched: 6. The CDR3 consists of 17 residues. Looked up from germline, CDR1 is LGHDT and CDR2 is YNNKEL (reference sequence). The CDR3 DNA reads TGTGCCAGCAGCCAAGAAGGGACAGTTCCTAGCACAGATACGCAGTATTTT. This encodes CASSQEGTVPSTDTQYF.

The chain couples TRBV3-1 (or the pseudogene TRBV3-2) to TRBJ2-4, with D possibly being TRBD2 (6 bases). V was pared by 4 bases and J by 2 bases, with 18 bases between. CDR1 is LGHDT, CDR2 YNNKEL, per germline (reference sequence). CDR3 length: 17 residues. The CDR3: CASSPSTGGRPKNIQYF. In DNA form, the CDR3 reads TGTGCCAGCAGCCCCTCTACTGGGGGGAGGCCCAAAAACATTCAGTACTTC.

Details on this clone: This sample also contains other DNA sequences that code for the same CDR3. The chain has TRBV7-2 and TRBJ2-3; 11 positions agree with TRBD1. The CDR3 length is 15 residues. With V trimmed by 3 bases and J by 3 bases, 2 bases remained unmatched. Germline V gene data show CDR1 as SGHTA and CDR2 as FQGNSA. The CDR3 protein is CASSLDRGLTDTQYF. CDR3 nucleotide sequence: TGTGCCAGCAGCTTGGACAGGGGGCTTACAGATACGCAGTATTTT.

The chain combines TRBV4-1 with TRBJ1-2, with unresolved D. Trimming took 1 base from V and 6 from J, leaving 12 bases between them. From germline, CDR1 is MGHRA and CDR2 YSYEKL. CDR3 length: 14 amino acids. The CDR3 here is CASSQVGNYDGYTF. The CDR3 bases are TGCGCCAGCAGCCAAGTTGGCAATTATGATGGCTACACCTTC.

The chain couples TRBV12-3 or TRBV12-4 to TRBJ1-3; no definite D call. With 11 bases removed from V and 4 bases from J, the gap between germline ends came to 12 bases. The CDR3 totals 12 residues. The CDR3 reads CASRRSGNTIYF. CDR3 nucleotide sequence: TGTGCCTCACGGCGGTCGGGAAACACCATATATTTT.

This rearrangement joins TRBV7-9 to TRBJ1-1, with D unclear. V was clipped by 1 base and J by 1 base, with 7 bases between them. Per germline, CDR1 SEHNR and CDR2 FQNEAQ (reference sequence). This CDR3 contains 14 residues. For the CDR3, the DNA is TGTGCCAGCAGCTTAGTCCCAGAGAACACTGAAGCTTTCTTT. Amino acid sequence: CASSLVPENTEAFF.

This chain uses TRBV5-1 with TRBJ2-7, with 11 bases identical to TRBD1. V trimming: 0 bases; J trimming: 6 bases; junction bases outside the gene matches: 11. In germline, CDR1 is SGHRS, CDR2 YFSETQ. This CDR3 contains 17 residues. CDR3 region: CASSLAVRGQGAGEQYF. The CDR3 coding sequence is TGCGCCAGCAGCTTGGCGGTAAGAGGACAGGGGGCCGGCGAGCAGTACTTC.

Note on this clone: Other DNA sequences in the sample encode the same CDR3. This chain links TRBV18 with TRBJ2-7, with 10 bases aligning to TRBD1. V lost 6 bases, J lost 0 bases, and 5 bases stayed unmatched. The CDR3 is 15 amino acids. CDR1 is KGHSH and CDR2 is LQKENI in the germline V gene. The CDR3 region is CASSPGQGSSYEQYF. The CDR3 DNA sequence: TGTGCCAGCTCCCCGGGACAGGGGAGCTCCTACGAGCAGTACTTC.

The rearrangement uses TRBV9 and TRBJ2-3, with 11 bases lining up with TRBD2. Germline loops: CDR1 SGDLS, CDR2 YYNGEE. Trimming cost V 0 bases and J 2 bases; bases outside gene matches: 5. The CDR3 loop spans 17 amino acids. The CDR3 bases are TGTGCCAGCAGCGTAGGGACTAGCGGGTTATTCACAGATACGCAGTATTTT. Protein: CASSVGTSGLFTDTQYF.

This clone came up a few times. The chain joins TRBV6-5 to TRBJ1-2, with D possibly matching TRBD1 (5 bases). CDR1 and CDR2 from the germline V gene are MNHEY and SVGAGI. CDR3 length: 14 amino acids. Trimming removed 6 bases at V and 2 bases at J, with 13 bases between. In nucleotides, the CDR3 is TGTGCCAGCAGCCCGTGGGGGGGGAACTATGGCTACACCTTC. Its protein product is CASSPWGGNYGYTF.